The TCR beta chain under discussion was sequenced for a study of CD8 T cells in ankylosing spondylitis. Study observations and caveats: Those disease-linked clones were CD8+; they were also relatively rare in peripheral blood.

A single record per CDR3 protein comes from TCRdb applying MiXCR to the 5' RACE reads. The sample has some 240,000 distinct CDR3 sequences; 8% to 9.5% are singletons. The table lists this clonotype with a few counts. The antigen is unknown. V was clipped by 1 base and J by 3 bases, with 8 bases between them. The CDR3 has 14 residues. The V gene's germline CDR1 is PRHDT and CDR2 FYEKMQ (reference sequence). Source material: blood, either unsorted or a sorted T cell fraction (not recorded which). The receptor was derived from a male donor with ankylosing spondylitis or in good health (not recorded which). The chain couples TRBV13 to TRBJ2-3; D is ambiguous. For the CDR3, the DNA is TGTGCCAGCAGCTTAGCGAGCAGGACAGATACGCAGTATTTT. Translation: CASSLASRTDTQYF.